A single sample gave rise to the 7 T cell receptor beta chains below, sequenced in a study of identical twins. TCRdb independently ran MiXCR on the 5' RACE reads; one entry per CDR3 protein. The sample yields 300,000 to 350,000 distinct CDR3 sequences, roughly an eighth seen once. These data were likewise used in another study, on yellow fever vaccine responses in identical twins.

Sample: CD8+ T cells sorted from blood. These receptors all come from a woman younger than 35 in good health.

This clonotype was recorded a few times. The chain combines TRBV9 with TRBJ2-7; the D call may be TRBD1 or TRBD2 (5 bases each). The germline gives CDR1 SGDLS, CDR2 YYNGEE. V lost 3 bases, J lost 0 bases, and 10 bases lay in between. There are 14 residues in the CDR3. This CDR3 is CASSGEGTSYEQYF. The DNA for the CDR3 is TGTGCCAGCAGCGGGGAAGGGACCTCCTACGAGCAGTACTTC.

This clonotype was observed at least ten times. The chain carries TRBV3-1 and TRBJ1-5; a possible D gene is TRBD1 (5 bases). This CDR3 has 13 residues. Germline V gene lookup returns CDR1 LGHDT and CDR2 YNNKEL (reference sequence). V was clipped by 5 bases and J by 7 bases, with 12 bases between them. In DNA, the CDR3 is TGTGCCAGCAGCTATCAGGGATCCCAGCCCCAGCATTTT. It codes for CASSYQGSQPQHF.

The V gene is TRBV9, the J gene TRBJ2-7; 7 positions agree with TRBD1. This CDR3 has 14 residues. Germline V gene sequence: CDR1 SGDLS, CDR2 YYNGEE. Trimming cost V 4 bases and J 2 bases; bases outside gene matches: 6. CDR3 sequence (DNA): TGTGCCAGCAGCATCACCGGGACAGCCTACGAGCAGTACTTC. Translating gives CASSITGTAYEQYF.

CDR3 nucleotide sequence: TGTGCCAGCAGTTTAGATCCGGGAGGGGACTACAATGAGCAGTTCTTC. Translation gives CASSLDPGGDYNEQFF. V and J are TRBV27 and TRBJ2-1, with 8 bases that match TRBD2. Germline loops: CDR1 MNHEY, CDR2 SMNVEV (reference sequence). The CDR3 is made up of 16 amino acids. Trimming at V came to 2 bases and at J to 3 bases, leaving 6 bases not matched to a gene.

The chain joins TRBV18 to TRBJ2-1; 7 bases map to TRBD1. The CDR3 runs to 14 residues. With V trimmed by 5 bases and J by 6 bases, 7 bases remained unmatched. CDR1 KGHSH and CDR2 LQKENI come from the germline V gene. For the CDR3, the DNA is TGTGCCAGCTCAAATCGACAGGGTTTCAATGAGCAGTTCTTC. The encoded protein is CASSNRQGFNEQFF. The whole variable domain, remainder taken from reference TRBV18 and TRBJ2-1, is NAGVMQNPRHLVRRRGQEARLRCSPMKGHSHVYWYRQLPEEGLKFMVYLQKENIIDESGMPKERFSAEFPKEGPSILRIQQVVRGDSAAYFCASSNRQGFNEQFFGPGTRLTVL.

This clonotype was detected only a few times. This chain uses TRBV6-2 or TRBV6-3 with TRBJ2-2; a weak D match, TRBD2 (6 bases). CDR3 size: 15 residues. Trimming removed 7 bases at V and 6 bases at J, with 18 bases between. From germline, CDR1 is MNHEY and CDR2 SVGEGT. DNA for the CDR3: TGTGCCAGCACCCCGCGCGGAGGGTGGGCCGGGGAGCTGTTTTTT. Protein product: CASTPRGGWAGELFF.

This clonotype has just a few counts. V usage is TRBV5-6 and J usage is TRBJ2-1, with D possibly matching TRBD1 (6 bases). The CDR3 length is 13 residues. The V and J ends lost 3 bases and 8 bases respectively, with 12 bases between them. Per germline, CDR1 SGHDT and CDR2 YYEEEE. The CDR3 DNA reads TGTGCCAGCAGCTGGACAGCAAGCGATGAGCAGTTCTTC. It specifies CASSWTASDEQFF.